This T cell receptor (beta chain) is drawn from a study of blood T cell repertoires in COVID-19. Background on the study: COVID-19 samples collected from the United States, Italy and Spain covered acute and convalescent phases. Sample material is recorded as cDNA or gDNA derived from T cells, B-cell-depleted T cells, or PBMCs.

CDR1 is SGHTA and CDR2 is FQGNSA in the germline V gene. The CDR3 sequence is 15 residues long. V gave up 4 bases and J gave up 2 bases, with 13 bases separating them. Authors' analysis steps: Quantification of nucleated cells was approximated via reference gene primer amplification. Sequenced by immunoSEQ multiplex PCR; TCRdb stores in-frame clones only, minus some. That table is the source of V, J and clone size, and D and trimming were worked out from the DNA. The sample has about 92,000 clones; 75% to 90% are singletons. The V gene is TRBV7-2, the J gene TRBJ2-3; a weak D match, TRBD2 (6 bases). This sequence originates from a woman aged 80 or over with active or convalescent COVID-19. The sample taken for sequencing was peripheral blood. CDR3 nucleotide sequence: TGTGCCAGCAGCTCGCAGAGCGGGCTCACAGATACGCAGTATTTT. Translating it yields CASSSQSGLTDTQYF.